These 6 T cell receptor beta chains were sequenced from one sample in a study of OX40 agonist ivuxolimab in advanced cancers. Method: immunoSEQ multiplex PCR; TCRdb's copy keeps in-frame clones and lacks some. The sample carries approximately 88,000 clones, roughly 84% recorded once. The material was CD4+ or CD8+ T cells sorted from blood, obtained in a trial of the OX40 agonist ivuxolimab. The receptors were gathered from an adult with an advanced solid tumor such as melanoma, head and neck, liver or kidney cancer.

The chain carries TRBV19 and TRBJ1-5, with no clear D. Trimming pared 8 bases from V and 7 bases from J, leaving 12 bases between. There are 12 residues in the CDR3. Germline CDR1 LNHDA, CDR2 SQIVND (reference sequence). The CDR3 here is CASHGPSQPQHF. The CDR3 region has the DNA TGTGCCAGTCACGGCCCGTCCCAGCCCCAGCATTTT.

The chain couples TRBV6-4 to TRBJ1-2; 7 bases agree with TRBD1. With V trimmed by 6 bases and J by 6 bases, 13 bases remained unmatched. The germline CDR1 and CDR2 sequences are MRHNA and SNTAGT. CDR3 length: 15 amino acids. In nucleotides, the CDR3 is TGTGCCAGCAGAGGACAGGCCCTGGCCGGAGATGGCTACACCTTC. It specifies CASRGQALAGDGYTF.

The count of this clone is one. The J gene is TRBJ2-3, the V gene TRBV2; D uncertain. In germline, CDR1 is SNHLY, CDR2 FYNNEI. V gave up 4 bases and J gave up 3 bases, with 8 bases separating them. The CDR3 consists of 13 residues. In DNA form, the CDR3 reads TGTGCCAGCAGTGCCCCCCGGACAGATACGCAGTATTTT. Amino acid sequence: CASSAPRTDTQYF.

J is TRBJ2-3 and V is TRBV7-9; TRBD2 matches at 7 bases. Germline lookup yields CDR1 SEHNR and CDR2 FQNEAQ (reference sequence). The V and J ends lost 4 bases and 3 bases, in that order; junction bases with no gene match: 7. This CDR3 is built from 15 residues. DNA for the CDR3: TGTGCCAGCAGCTACGGACTAGGAAGAACAGATACGCAGTATTTT. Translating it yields CASSYGLGRTDTQYF.

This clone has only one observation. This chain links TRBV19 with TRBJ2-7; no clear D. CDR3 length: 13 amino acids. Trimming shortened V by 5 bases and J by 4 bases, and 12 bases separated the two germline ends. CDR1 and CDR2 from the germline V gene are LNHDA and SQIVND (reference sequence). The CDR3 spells CASSSWVMYEQYF. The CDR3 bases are TGTGCCAGTAGTTCATGGGTGATGTACGAGCAGTACTTC. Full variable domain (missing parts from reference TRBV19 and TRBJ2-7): DGGITQSPKYLFRKEGQNVTLSCEQNLNHDAMYWYRQDPGQGLRLIYYSQIVNDFQKGDIAEGYSVSREKKESFPLTVTSAQKNPTAFYLCASSSWVMYEQYFGPGTRLTVT.

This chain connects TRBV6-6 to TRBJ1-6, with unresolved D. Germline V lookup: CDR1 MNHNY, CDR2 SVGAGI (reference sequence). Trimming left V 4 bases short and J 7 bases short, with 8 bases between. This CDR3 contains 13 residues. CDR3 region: CASSSSGNSPLHF. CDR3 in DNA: TGTGCCAGCAGTTCGTCGGGGAATTCACCCCTCCACTTT.